One TCR beta chain is described in this entry. The read halts 3 residues ahead of the CDR3 end, with the missing end drawn from the germline J gene. This sample was taken from a study of T cells in women clearing cervical HPV infection. Study-wide context: Control women cleared a single incident HPV16 infection within 12 months. Case blood was drawn a median about 23 weeks after lesion detection.

Clones were read by immunoSEQ multiplex PCR, and TCRdb kept only the in-frame ones, dropping some. The sample has more than 25,000 clones, and its top ten clones hold 3.7%. Germline trimming cut 5 bases from V and 5 bases from J; bases unmatched to any gene: 2. Germline lookup yields CDR1 SGHAT and CDR2 FQNNGV. This CDR3 has 13 amino acids. Dot-blot hybridization genotyped cervical HPV amplified with MY09/MY11 PCR. The source is a woman aged 18 to 69 with a cervical HPV16 infection that either progressed to CIN3+ or cleared (not recorded which). The chain has TRBV11-2 and TRBJ2-1, with TRBD1 matching over 8 bases. The sequencing sample was made of blood buffy coat. CDR3 DNA (partial): TGTGCCAGCAGCGAGGACAGGGACAATGAG. This gives the protein CASSEDRDNE. The full CDR3 is CASSEDRDNEQFF.